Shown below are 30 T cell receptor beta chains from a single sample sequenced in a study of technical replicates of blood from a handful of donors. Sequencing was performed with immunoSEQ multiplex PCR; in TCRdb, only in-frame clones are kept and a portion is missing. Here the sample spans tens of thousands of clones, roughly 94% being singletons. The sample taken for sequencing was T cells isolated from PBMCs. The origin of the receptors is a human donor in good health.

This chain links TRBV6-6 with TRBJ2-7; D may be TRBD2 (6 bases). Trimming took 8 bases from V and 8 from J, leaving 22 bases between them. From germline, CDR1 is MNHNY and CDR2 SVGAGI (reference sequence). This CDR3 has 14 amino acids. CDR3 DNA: TGTGCCAGCTCAGCCCGGGAGCAGGGAGGAAAGCAGTACTTC. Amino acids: CASSAREQGGKQYF.

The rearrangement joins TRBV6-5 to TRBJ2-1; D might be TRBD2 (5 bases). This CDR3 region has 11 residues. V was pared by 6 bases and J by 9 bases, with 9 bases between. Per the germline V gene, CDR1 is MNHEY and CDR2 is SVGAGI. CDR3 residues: CASREAAEQFF. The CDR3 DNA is TGTGCCAGCAGGGAAGCGGCTGAGCAGTTCTTC.

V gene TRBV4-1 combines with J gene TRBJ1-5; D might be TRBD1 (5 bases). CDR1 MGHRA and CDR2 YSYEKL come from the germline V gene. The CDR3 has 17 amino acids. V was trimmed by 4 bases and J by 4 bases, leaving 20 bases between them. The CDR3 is CASSPPVSGTSNQPQHF. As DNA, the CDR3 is TGCGCCAGCAGCCCTCCCGTGTCAGGGACTTCTAATCAGCCCCAGCATTTT.

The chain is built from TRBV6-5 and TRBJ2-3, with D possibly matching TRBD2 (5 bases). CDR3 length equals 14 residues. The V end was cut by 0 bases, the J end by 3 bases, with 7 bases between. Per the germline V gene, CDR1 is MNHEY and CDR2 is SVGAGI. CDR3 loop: CASSYSRRTDTQYF. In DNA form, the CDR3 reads TGTGCCAGCAGTTACTCGAGGAGGACAGATACGCAGTATTTT.

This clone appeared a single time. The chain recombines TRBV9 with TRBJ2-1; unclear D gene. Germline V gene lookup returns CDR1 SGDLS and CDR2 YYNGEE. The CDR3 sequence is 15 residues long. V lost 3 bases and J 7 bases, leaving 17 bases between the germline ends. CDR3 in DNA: TGTGCCAGCAGCGCTCAATTATTCGAGCTTAATGAGCAGTTCTTC. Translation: CASSAQLFELNEQFF.

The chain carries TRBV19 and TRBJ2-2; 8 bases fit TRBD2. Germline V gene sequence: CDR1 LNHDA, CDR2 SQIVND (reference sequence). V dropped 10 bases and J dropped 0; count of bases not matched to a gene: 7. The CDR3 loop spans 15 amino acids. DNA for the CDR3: TGTGCCACCCCCGGGGGGGGTCCGAACACCGGGGAGCTGTTTTTT. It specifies CATPGGGPNTGELFF.

The CDR3 spells CASGWGYEQYF. In nucleotides, the CDR3 is TGTGCCTCAGGGTGGGGATACGAGCAGTACTTC. The rearrangement joins TRBV25-1 to TRBJ2-7; D is perhaps TRBD1 (5 bases). Between the trimmed V and J ends, which lost 11 bases and 4 bases, there was a span of 12 bases. CDR3 length: 11 residues. Germline lookup yields CDR1 MGHDK and CDR2 SYGVNS.

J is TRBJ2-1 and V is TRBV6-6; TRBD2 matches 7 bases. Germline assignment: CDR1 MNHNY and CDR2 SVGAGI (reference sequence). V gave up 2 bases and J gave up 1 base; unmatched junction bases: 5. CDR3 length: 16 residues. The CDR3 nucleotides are TGTGCCAGCAGTTACCTGGCTAGCGGTTCCTACAATGAGCAGTTCTTC. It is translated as CASSYLASGSYNEQFF.

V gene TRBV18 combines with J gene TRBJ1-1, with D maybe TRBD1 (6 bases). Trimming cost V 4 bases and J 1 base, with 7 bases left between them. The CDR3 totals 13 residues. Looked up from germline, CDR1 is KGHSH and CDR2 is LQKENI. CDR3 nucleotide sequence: TGTGCCAGCTCACGGGGACAGAACACTGAAGCTTTCTTT. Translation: CASSRGQNTEAFF.

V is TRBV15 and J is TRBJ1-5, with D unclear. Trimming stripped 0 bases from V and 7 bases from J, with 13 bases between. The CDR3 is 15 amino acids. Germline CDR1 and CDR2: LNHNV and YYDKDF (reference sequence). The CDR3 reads CATSRDREGRQPQHF. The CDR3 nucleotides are TGTGCCACCAGCAGAGATCGGGAGGGTAGGCAGCCCCAGCATTTT.

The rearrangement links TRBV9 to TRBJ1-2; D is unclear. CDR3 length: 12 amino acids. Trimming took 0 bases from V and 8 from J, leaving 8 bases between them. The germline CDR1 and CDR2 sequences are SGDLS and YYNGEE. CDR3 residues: CASSVGEGGYTF. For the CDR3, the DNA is TGTGCCAGCAGCGTAGGGGAGGGAGGCTACACCTTC.

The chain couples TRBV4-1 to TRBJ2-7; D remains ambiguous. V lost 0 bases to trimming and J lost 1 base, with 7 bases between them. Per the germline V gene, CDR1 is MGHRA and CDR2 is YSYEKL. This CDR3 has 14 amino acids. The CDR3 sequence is CASSQDPGSYEQYF. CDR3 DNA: TGCGCCAGCAGCCAAGATCCGGGTTCCTACGAGCAGTACTTC.

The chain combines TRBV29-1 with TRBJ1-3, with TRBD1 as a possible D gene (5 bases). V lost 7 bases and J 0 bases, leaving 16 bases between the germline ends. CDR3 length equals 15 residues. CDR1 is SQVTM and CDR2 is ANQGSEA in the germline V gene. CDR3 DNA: TGCAGCGCCAGGGATCCCAGGGCCTCTGGAAACACCATATATTTT. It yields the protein CSARDPRASGNTIYF.

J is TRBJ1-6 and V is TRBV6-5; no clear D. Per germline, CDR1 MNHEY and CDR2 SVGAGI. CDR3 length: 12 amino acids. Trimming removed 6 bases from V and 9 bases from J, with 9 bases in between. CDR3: CASRARGSPLHF. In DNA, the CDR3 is TGTGCCAGCAGGGCCCGTGGTTCACCCCTCCACTTT.

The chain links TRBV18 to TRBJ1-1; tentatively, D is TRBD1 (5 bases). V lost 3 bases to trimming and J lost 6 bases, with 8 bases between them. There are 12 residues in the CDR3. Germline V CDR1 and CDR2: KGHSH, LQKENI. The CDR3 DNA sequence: TGTGCCAGCTCACCGACAGCACCTGAAGCTTTCTTT. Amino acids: CASSPTAPEAFF.

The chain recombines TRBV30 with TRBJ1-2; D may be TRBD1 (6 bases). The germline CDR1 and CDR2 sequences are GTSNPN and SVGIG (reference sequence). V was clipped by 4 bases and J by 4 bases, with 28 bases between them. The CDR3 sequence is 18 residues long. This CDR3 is CAWKGVPMLTAPSYGYTF. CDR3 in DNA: TGTGCCTGGAAGGGGGTGCCCATGTTAACTGCTCCATCCTATGGCTACACCTTC. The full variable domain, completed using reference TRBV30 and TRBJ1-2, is SQTIHQWPATLVQPVGSPLSLECTVEGTSNPNLYWYRQAAGRGLQLLFYSVGIGQISSEVPQNLSASRPQDRQFILSSKKLLLSDSGFYLCAWKGVPMLTAPSYGYTFGSGTRLTVV.

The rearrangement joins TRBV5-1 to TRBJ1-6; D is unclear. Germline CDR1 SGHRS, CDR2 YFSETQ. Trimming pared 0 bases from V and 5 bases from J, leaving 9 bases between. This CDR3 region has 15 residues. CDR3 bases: TGCGCCAGCAGCTTGGTTGGGAGCGATAATTCACCCCTCCACTTT. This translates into CASSLVGSDNSPLHF. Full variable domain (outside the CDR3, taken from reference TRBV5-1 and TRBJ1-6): KAGVTQTPRYLIKTRGQQVTLSCSPISGHRSVSWYQQTPGQGLQFLFEYFSETQRNKGNFPGRFSGRQFSNSRSEMNVSTLELGDSALYLCASSLVGSDNSPLHFGNGTRLTVT.

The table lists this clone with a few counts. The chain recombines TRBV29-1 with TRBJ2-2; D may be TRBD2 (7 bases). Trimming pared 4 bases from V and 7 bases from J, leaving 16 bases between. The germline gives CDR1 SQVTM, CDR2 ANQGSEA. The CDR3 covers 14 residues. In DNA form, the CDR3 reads TGCAGCGTTGGGGGAGTCGGGGGGCACGGGGAGCTGTTTTTT. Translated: CSVGGVGGHGELFF.

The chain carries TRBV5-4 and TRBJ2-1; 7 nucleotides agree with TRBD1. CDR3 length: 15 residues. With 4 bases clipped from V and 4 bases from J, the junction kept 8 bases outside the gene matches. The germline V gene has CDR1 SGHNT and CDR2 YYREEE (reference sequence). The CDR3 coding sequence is TGTGCCAGCAGCCCCGACAGGGCCTCATACAATGAGCAGTTCTTC. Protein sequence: CASSPDRASYNEQFF.

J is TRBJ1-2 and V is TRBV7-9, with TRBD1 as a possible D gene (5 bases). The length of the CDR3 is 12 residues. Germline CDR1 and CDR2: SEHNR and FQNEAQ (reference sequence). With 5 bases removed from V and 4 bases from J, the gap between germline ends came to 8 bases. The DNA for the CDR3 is TGTGCCAGCAGCCAGGGACTCTATGGCTACACCTTC. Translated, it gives CASSQGLYGYTF.

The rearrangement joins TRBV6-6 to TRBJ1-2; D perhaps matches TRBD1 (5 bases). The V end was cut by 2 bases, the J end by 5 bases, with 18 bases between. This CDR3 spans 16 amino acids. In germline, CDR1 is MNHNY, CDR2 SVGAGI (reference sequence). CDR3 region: CASSYGAGGGEYGYTF. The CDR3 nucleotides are TGTGCCAGCAGTTACGGGGCCGGGGGGGGAGAATATGGCTACACCTTC.

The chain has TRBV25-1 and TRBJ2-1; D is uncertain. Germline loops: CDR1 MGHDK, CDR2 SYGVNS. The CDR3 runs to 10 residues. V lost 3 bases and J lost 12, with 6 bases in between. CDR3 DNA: TGTGCCAGCAGTGACCTGTGGCAGTTCTTC. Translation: CASSDLWQFF.

Written as DNA, the CDR3 is TGCGCCACCCGAGGGACTCTAGGAGGGTTCATCACTGAAGCTTTCTTT. This sequence encodes CATRGTLGGFITEAFF. The V gene is TRBV5-1, the J gene TRBJ1-1; weak D call: TRBD1 (5 bases). The V gene lost 9 bases and the J gene lost 4 bases, with 25 bases spanning the gap. The CDR3 is made up of 16 amino acids. Germline CDR1 is SGHRS and CDR2 is YFSETQ.

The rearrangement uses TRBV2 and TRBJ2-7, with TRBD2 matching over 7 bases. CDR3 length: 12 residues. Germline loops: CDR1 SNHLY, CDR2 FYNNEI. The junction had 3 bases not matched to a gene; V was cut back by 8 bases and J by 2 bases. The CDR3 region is CASGGEAYEQYF. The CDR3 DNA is TGTGCCAGCGGGGGGGAGGCCTACGAGCAGTACTTC.

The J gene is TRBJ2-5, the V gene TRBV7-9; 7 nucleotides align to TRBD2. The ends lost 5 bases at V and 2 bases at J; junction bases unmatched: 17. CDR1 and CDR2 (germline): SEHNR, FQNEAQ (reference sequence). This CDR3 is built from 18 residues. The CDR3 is CASSKGREGGGIQETQYF. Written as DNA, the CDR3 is TGTGCCAGCAGCAAGGGGAGGGAAGGCGGGGGAATACAAGAGACCCAGTACTTC.

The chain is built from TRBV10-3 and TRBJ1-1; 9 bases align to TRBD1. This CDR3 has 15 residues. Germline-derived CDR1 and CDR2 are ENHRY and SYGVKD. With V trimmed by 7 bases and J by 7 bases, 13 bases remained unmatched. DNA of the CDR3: TGTGCCATCAACGAAGGTCCCGGGACAGGGTTTGAAGCTTTCTTT. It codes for CAINEGPGTGFEAFF.

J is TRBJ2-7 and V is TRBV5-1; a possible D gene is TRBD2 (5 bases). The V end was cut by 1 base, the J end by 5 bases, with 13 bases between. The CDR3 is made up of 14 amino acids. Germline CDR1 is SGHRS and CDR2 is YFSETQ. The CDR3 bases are TGCGCCAGCAGCTTGTACGGGGTCGGGGACGAGCAGTACTTC. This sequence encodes CASSLYGVGDEQYF.

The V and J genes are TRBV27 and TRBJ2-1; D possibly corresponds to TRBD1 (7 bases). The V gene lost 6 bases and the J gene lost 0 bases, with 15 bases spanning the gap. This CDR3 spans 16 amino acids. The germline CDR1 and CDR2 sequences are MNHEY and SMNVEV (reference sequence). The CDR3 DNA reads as TGTGCCAGCAGCCAGGGGGGTCAGCTCTCCTACAATGAGCAGTTCTTC. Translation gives CASSQGGQLSYNEQFF.

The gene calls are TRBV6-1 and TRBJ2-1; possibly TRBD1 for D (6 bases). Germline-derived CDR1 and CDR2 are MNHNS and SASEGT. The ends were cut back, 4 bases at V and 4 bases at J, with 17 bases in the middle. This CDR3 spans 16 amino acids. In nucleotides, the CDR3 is TGTGCCAGCAGTGCCCTTACAGGGTGGCTGTACAATGAGCAGTTCTTC. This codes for CASSALTGWLYNEQFF.

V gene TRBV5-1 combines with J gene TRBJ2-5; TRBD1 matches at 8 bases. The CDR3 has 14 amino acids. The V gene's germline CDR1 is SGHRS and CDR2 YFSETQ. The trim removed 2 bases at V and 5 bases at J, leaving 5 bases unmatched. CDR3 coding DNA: TGCGCCAGCAGCTTTCAGGGGGCCGGGGAGACCCAGTACTTC. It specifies CASSFQGAGETQYF.